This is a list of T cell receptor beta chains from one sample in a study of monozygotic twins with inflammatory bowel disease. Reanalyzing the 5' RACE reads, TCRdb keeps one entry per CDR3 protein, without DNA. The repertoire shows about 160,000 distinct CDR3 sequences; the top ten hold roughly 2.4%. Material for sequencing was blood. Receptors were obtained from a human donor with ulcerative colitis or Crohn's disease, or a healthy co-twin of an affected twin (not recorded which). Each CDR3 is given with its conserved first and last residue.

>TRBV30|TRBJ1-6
CAWSVPDSPLHF
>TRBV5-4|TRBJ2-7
CASSLDRGLNEQYF
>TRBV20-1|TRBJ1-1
CSARDPKQGGTEAFF
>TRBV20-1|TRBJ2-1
CSARDVRTGDNEQFF
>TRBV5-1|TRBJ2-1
CASSVGGSNEQFF
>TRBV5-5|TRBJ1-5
CASSQTNNQPQHF
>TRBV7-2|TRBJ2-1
CASSSLAGPSNEQFF
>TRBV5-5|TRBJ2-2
CASTLPGQRKTGELFF
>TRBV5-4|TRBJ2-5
CASSLGGLKETQYF
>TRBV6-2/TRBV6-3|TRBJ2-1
CASSWTGTSGDNEQFF
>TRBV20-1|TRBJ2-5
CSAIPGLAGGPQETQYF
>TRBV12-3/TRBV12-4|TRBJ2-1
CASTLFGTSGGANEQFF
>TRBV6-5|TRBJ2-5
CASSYSGLSGETQYF
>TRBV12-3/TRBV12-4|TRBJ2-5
CASSLLAGALEETQYF
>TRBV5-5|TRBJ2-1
CASSLEGLGYNEQFF
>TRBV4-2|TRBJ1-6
CASRQSYNSPLHF
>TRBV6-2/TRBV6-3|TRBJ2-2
CASSRPNTGELFF
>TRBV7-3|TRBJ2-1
CASSLTGTNPQKQFF
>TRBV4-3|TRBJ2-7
CASSQDPSGGSYEQYF
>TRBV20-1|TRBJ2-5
CSASNLGDRVRETQYF
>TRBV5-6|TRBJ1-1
CASSLFRGNTEAFF
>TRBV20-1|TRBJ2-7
CSSLPYSSPIYEQYF
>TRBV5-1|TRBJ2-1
CASSWTGPTNEQFF
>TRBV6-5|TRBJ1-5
CASSFLTGTGANNQPQHF
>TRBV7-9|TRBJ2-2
CTSSLGVAGELFF
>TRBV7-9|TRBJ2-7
CASSPGQLNLYF
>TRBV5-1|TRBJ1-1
CASSLPEDTEAFF
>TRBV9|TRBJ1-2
CASSMSRRQGADYGYTF